Listed below are T cell receptor beta chains from one sample, sequenced in a study of blood T cells in healthy people across ages. MiXCR, applied by TCRdb to the 5' RACE reads, yields one record per CDR3 protein. Counted here are about 1,400,000 distinct CDR3 sequences, about 43% occurring once; the ten biggest clones make up roughly 8.2%. Sequences were obtained from blood. The origin of the receptors is a woman between 18 and 29 years old in good health. CDR3s include the opening cysteine and the closing phenylalanine or tryptophan. Fields, in order: J gene, D gene, V gene, clone size, CDR3 protein, CDR3 DNA. D genes are given only for firm matches. A clone size is listed for some rows: how often the clone was seen (once, few, many), or a class if it is expanded.

TRBJ1-1 TRBD1 TRBV10-2 - CASRTRGRWVTEAFF TGCGCCAGCAGGACCAGGGGGCGCTGGGTCACTGAAGCTTTCTTT
TRBJ2-1 - TRBV10-3 - CAISESGGYEQFF TGTGCCATCAGTGAGTCGGGTGGGTATGAGCAGTTCTTC
TRBJ2-7 TRBD2 TRBV4-1 - CASSQLTSGVNRDEQYF TGCGCCAGCAGCCAATTGACTAGCGGGGTGAATCGCGACGAGCAGTACTTC
TRBJ2-1 - TRBV20-1 - CSADWRDSYNEQFF TGCAGTGCCGATTGGCGGGACAGCTACAATGAGCAGTTCTTC
TRBJ2-3 - TRBV6-2/TRBV6-3 - CASSYWGAKSPDTQYF TGTGCCAGCAGTTACTGGGGGGCTAAGTCCCCAGATACGCAGTATTTT
TRBJ1-2 - TRBV13 few CASSLGSLQGLSYGYTF TGTGCCAGCAGCTTAGGGAGCTTACAGGGTTTGAGCTATGGCTACACCTTC
TRBJ2-5 - TRBV27 few CASSSPRGLPYF TGTGCCAGCAGTTCCCCCAGGGGTCTACCGTACTTC
TRBJ2-5 TRBD1 TRBV2 few CASKGTGAVETQYF TGTGCCAGCAAAGGGACAGGGGCGGTGGAGACCCAGTACTTC
TRBJ2-1 - TRBV10-3 - CAISDFDGRSNEQFF TGTGCCATCAGTGATTTTGACGGTCGATCAAATGAGCAGTTCTTC
TRBJ1-2 TRBD1 TRBV9 - CASSIQTGGIGYTF TGTGCCAGCAGCATCCAGACAGGGGGAATTGGCTACACCTTC
TRBJ2-5 TRBD1 TRBV6-5 few CASSPDRGPQETQYF TGTGCCAGCAGCCCCGACAGGGGGCCCCAAGAGACCCAGTACTTC
TRBJ2-3 TRBD2 TRBV10-3 - CAIGRGNGEDTQYF TGTGCCATCGGGAGGGGCAATGGCGAAGATACGCAGTATTTT
TRBJ2-5 - TRBV7-9 - CASNRGAEQETQYF TGTGCCAGCAACCGGGGGGCGGAGCAAGAGACCCAGTACTTC
TRBJ2-3 - TRBV10-3 - CAISEDGASTDTQYF TGTGCCATCAGTGAAGACGGAGCTAGCACAGATACGCAGTATTTT
TRBJ2-7 TRBD2 TRBV5-1 once CASSLVDMTGGSLDSYEQYF TGCGCCAGCAGCTTGGTCGATATGACTGGCGGGAGTCTGGACTCCTACGAGCAGTACTTC
TRBJ1-1 - TRBV5-1 - CASSQGSKNTEAFF TGCGCCAGCAGCCAGGGCAGCAAGAACACTGAAGCTTTCTTT
TRBJ2-3 TRBD2 TRBV5-1 - CASSSPEREGGDTQYF TGCGCCAGCAGCTCTCCGGAGCGGGAGGGGGGAGATACGCAGTATTTT
TRBJ2-2 TRBD2 TRBV7-9 - CASSLLGGSFFTGELFF TGTGCCAGCAGCTTATTGGGGGGGTCCTTCTTCACCGGGGAGCTGTTTTTT
TRBJ2-7 TRBD2 TRBV7-2 - CASSLTSIEQYF TGTGCCAGCAGCTTGACTAGCATCGAGCAGTACTTC
TRBJ2-5 TRBD1 TRBV2 few CASSEAGYLRQGQETQYF TGTGCCAGCAGTGAAGCGGGTTATCTAAGACAGGGCCAAGAGACCCAGTACTTC
TRBJ2-7 - TRBV14 few CASSQERGGLYEQYF TGTGCCAGCAGCCAAGAACGCGGAGGGCTCTACGAGCAGTACTTC
TRBJ2-3 - TRBV6-1 - CASTLPGATDTQYF TGTGCCAGCACCCTGCCGGGGGCTACAGATACGCAGTATTTT
TRBJ2-5 TRBD2 TRBV28 many CASSPQTSGFQETQYF TGTGCCAGCAGTCCCCAGACTAGCGGGTTCCAAGAGACCCAGTACTTC
TRBJ2-3 TRBD2 TRBV4-1 few CASSYTGLAGTTDTQYF TGCGCCAGCAGCTACACCGGACTAGCGGGGACCACAGATACGCAGTATTTT
TRBJ1-1 - TRBV28 - CASSPQGLRSEAFF TGTGCCAGCAGTCCGCAGGGGTTACGCTCTGAAGCTTTCTTT
TRBJ2-1 - TRBV24-1 - CATSYLQMVGDYNEQFF TGTGCCACCAGTTATTTACAGATGGTTGGGGATTACAATGAGCAGTTCTTC
TRBJ2-3 - TRBV4-1 - CASSQDAPGSLADTQYF TGCGCCAGCAGCCAAGACGCCCCGGGGTCACTCGCAGATACGCAGTATTTT
TRBJ1-2 TRBD1 TRBV7-2 few CASSSATDRGSGYTF TGTGCCAGCAGCTCGGCTACGGACAGGGGTAGTGGCTACACCTTC
TRBJ2-7 TRBD2 TRBV4-2 - CASSQDLGSGRPQTYEQYF TGTGCCAGCAGCCAAGATTTGGGTAGCGGGAGGCCCCAGACCTACGAGCAGTACTTC
TRBJ2-1 - TRBV5-1 - CARSPRIPNEQFF TGCGCCAGAAGCCCTAGGATTCCCAATGAGCAGTTCTTC
TRBJ2-3 - TRBV2 few CASRGTGTGTDTQYF TGTGCCAGCAGGGGCACCGGGACGGGCACAGATACGCAGTATTTT
TRBJ1-1 - TRBV12-3/TRBV12-4 - CASSHRDIDTEAFF TGTGCCAGCAGCCACCGAGACATTGACACTGAAGCTTTCTTT
TRBJ2-7 TRBD2 TRBV29-1 - CSAASGGGDEQYF TGCAGCGCTGCTAGCGGGGGAGGCGACGAGCAGTACTTC
TRBJ1-5 - TRBV28 - CASRLTQLGNQPQHF TGTGCCAGCAGATTGACTCAATTGGGCAATCAGCCCCAGCATTTT
TRBJ1-2 - TRBV28 once CASTSLGIVGYTF TGTGCCAGCACCAGTTTAGGGATCGTTGGCTACACCTTC
TRBJ2-7 - TRBV15 - CATSRDMAGGSSYEQYF TGTGCCACCAGCAGAGATATGGCCGGAGGAAGCTCCTACGAGCAGTACTTC
TRBJ1-1 - TRBV29-1 few CSVARALSGTEAFF TGCAGCGTTGCCCGGGCTCTTAGCGGCACTGAAGCTTTCTTT
TRBJ2-7 TRBD2 TRBV12-3/TRBV12-4 few CASSSSFWGGYSYEQYF TGTGCCAGCAGTTCCTCCTTTTGGGGAGGGTACTCCTACGAGCAGTACTTC
TRBJ2-3 - TRBV7-2 - CASSAQVAHSTDTQYF TGTGCCAGCAGCGCTCAGGTAGCGCATAGCACAGATACGCAGTATTTT
TRBJ1-2 TRBD1 TRBV2 few CASIKGEGAKDYGYTF TGTGCCAGCATAAAGGGTGAGGGGGCCAAGGACTATGGCTACACCTTC
TRBJ2-1 TRBD2 TRBV15 - CATSKGLAGEGPYNEQFF TGTGCCACCAGCAAGGGACTAGCGGGAGAAGGCCCCTACAATGAGCAGTTCTTC
TRBJ1-5 TRBD1 TRBV7-9 - CASTGGGPNQPQHF TGTGCCAGCACCGGAGGGGGCCCCAATCAGCCCCAGCATTTT
TRBJ2-3 - TRBV3-1 - CASSQDPNYTQYF TGTGCCAGCAGCCAAGACCCCAATTATACGCAGTATTTT
TRBJ2-5 TRBD2 TRBV20-1 - CSASKVSGEETQYF TGCAGTGCTAGTAAAGTTAGCGGGGAAGAGACCCAGTACTTC
TRBJ2-7 TRBD1 TRBV30 few CAWNYDRGYEQYF TGTGCCTGGAACTATGACAGGGGCTACGAGCAGTACTTC
TRBJ2-1 TRBD2 TRBV24-1 - CATSSTGRGYNEQFF TGTGCCACCTCTTCCACGGGGCGGGGGTACAATGAGCAGTTCTTC
TRBJ2-1 - TRBV9 few CASSPEWGRNEQFF TGTGCCAGCAGCCCCGAATGGGGGCGAAATGAGCAGTTCTTC
TRBJ2-1 - TRBV29-1 once CSVDRVLGYNEQFF TGCAGCGTTGATAGGGTCTTAGGGTACAATGAGCAGTTCTTC
TRBJ2-5 TRBD2 TRBV20-1 - CSARDERGGTQYF TGCAGTGCTAGAGATGAGCGGGGGGGCACCCAGTACTTC
TRBJ2-2 - TRBV7-9 - CASSSSQGVGGELFF TGTGCCAGCAGCTCATCTCAGGGAGTGGGCGGGGAGCTGTTTTTT
TRBJ1-1 TRBD1 TRBV3-1 few CASTFTGTGRTEAFF TGTGCCAGCACTTTCACCGGGACAGGGAGGACTGAAGCTTTCTTT
TRBJ2-1 - TRBV12-3/TRBV12-4 few CASSFGLAARDNEQFF TGTGCCAGCAGTTTTGGTCTGGCGGCAAGAGACAATGAGCAGTTCTTC
TRBJ2-7 - TRBV7-2 few CASSLGGQYYEQYF TGTGCCAGCAGCTTAGGCGGACAGTACTACGAGCAGTACTTC
TRBJ2-7 TRBD2 TRBV12-3/TRBV12-4 few CASSLGRGTSYEQYF TGTGCCAGCAGTTTGGGGCGGGGGACCTCCTACGAGCAGTACTTC
TRBJ2-5 - TRBV12-3/TRBV12-4 - CASRPRYFDGETQYF TGTGCCAGCAGACCCCGTTACTTCGATGGGGAGACCCAGTACTTC
TRBJ2-7 - TRBV6-2/TRBV6-3 - CASSPDSTEQYF TGTGCCAGCAGCCCGGACAGTACCGAGCAGTACTTC
TRBJ2-1 - TRBV7-9 few CASSYSVEQFF TGTGCCAGCAGCTACTCAGTTGAGCAGTTCTTC
TRBJ2-1 - TRBV6-5 once CASHKSGTAGYEQFF TGTGCCAGCCACAAGTCCGGGACCGCGGGCTACGAGCAGTTCTTC
TRBJ2-7 - TRBV10-3 few CAISELPQSSGPREQYF TGTGCCATCAGTGAGTTGCCCCAGTCGTCGGGGCCCCGCGAGCAGTACTTC